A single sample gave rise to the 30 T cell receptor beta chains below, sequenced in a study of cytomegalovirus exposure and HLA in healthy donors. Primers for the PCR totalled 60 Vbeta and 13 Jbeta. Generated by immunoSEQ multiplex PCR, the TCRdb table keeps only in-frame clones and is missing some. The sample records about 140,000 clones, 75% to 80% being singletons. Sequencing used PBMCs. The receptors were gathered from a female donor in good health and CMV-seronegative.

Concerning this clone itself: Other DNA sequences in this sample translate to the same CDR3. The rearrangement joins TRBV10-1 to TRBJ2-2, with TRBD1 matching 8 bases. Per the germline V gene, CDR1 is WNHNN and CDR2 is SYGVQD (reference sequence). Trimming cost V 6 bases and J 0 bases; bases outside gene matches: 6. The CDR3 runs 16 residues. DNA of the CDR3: TGCGCCAGCAGGGCGAGACAGGGGACGAACACCGGGGAGCTGTTTTTT. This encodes CASRARQGTNTGELFF.

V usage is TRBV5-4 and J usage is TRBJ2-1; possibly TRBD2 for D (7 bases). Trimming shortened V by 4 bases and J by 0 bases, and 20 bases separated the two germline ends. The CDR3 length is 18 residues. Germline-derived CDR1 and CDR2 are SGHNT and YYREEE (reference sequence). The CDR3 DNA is TGTGCCAGCAGCCCCTACCGCGCGGGGGCCAGCTCCTACAATGAGCAGTTCTTC. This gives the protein CASSPYRAGASSYNEQFF. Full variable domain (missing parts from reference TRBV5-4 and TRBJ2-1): ETGVTQSPTHLIKTRGQQVTLRCSSQSGHNTVSWYQQALGQGPQFIFQYYREEENGRGNFPPRFSGLQFPNYSSELNVNALELDDSALYLCASSPYRAGASSYNEQFFGPGTRLTVL.

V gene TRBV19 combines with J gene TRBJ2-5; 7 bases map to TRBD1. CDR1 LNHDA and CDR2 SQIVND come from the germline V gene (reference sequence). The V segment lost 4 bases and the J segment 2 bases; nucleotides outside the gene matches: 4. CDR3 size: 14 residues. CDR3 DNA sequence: TGTGCCAGTAGTAGTGGGACAGTGCAAGAGACCCAGTACTTC. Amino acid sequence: CASSSGTVQETQYF.

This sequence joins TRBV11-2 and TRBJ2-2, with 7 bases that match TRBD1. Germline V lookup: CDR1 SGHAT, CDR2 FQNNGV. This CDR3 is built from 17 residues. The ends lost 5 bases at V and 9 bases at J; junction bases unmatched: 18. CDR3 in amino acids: CASSRYRGEVPARELFF. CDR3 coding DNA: TGTGCCAGCAGCCGATACAGGGGTGAAGTCCCGGCCCGGGAGCTGTTTTTT.

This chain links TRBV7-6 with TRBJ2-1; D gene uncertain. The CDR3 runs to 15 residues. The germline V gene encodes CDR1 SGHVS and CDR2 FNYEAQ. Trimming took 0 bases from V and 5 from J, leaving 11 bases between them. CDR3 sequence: CASSLARQVHNEQFF. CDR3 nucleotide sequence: TGTGCCAGCAGCTTAGCTAGGCAGGTCCACAATGAGCAGTTCTTC.

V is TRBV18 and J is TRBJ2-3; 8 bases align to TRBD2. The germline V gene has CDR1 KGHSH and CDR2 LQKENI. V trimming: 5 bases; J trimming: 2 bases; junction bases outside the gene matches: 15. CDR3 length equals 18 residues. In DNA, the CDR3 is TGTGCCAGCTCATACGGTTATGGCGGGAGGTATTCCACAGATACGCAGTATTTT. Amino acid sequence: CASSYGYGGRYSTDTQYF.

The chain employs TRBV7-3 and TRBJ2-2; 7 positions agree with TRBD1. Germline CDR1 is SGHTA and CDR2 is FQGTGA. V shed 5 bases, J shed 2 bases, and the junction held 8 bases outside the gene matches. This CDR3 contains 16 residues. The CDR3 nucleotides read TGTGCCAGCAGCCCAAGGGGGACAGTAAACACCGGGGAGCTGTTTTTT. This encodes CASSPRGTVNTGELFF.

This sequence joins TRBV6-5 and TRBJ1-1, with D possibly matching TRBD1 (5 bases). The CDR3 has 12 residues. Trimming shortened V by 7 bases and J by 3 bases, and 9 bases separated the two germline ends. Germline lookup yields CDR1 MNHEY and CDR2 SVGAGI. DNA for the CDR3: TGTGCCAGCACCCAGGGCGACACTGAAGCTTTCTTT. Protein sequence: CASTQGDTEAFF.

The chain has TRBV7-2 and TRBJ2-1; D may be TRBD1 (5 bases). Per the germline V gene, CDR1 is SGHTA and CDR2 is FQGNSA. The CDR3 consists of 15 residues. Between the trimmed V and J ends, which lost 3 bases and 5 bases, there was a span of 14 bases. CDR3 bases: TGTGCCAGCAGCTTTCCAGGGCCCTCGCACAATGAGCAGTTCTTC. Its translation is CASSFPGPSHNEQFF.

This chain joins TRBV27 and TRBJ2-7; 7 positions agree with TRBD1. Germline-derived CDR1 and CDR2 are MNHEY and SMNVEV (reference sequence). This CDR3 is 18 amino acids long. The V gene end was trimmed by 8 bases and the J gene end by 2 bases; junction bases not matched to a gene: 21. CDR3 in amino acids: CASEGPGQPVGPTYEQYF. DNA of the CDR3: TGTGCCAGCGAAGGCCCGGGACAGCCGGTAGGGCCCACCTACGAGCAGTACTTC.

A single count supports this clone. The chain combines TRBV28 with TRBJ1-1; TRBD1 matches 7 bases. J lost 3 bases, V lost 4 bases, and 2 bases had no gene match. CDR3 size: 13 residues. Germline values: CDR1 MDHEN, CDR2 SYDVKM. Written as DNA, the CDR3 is TGTGCCAGCAGTTACAGGGGCCACACTGAAGCTTTCTTT. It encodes CASSYRGHTEAFF. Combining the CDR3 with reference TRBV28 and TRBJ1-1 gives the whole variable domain DVKVTQSSRYLVKRTGEKVFLECVQDMDHENMFWYRQDPGLGLRLIYFSYDVKMKEKGDIPEGYSVSREKKERFSLILESASTNQTSMYLCASSYRGHTEAFFGQGTRLTVV.

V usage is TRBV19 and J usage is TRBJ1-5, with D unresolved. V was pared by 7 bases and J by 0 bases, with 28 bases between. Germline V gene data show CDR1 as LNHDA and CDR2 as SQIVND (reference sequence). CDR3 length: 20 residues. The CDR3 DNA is TGTGCCAGTAAGAGAGGGCCCTGGAGGTCTTCCTCCCATAGCAATCAGCCCCAGCATTTT. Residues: CASKRGPWRSSSHSNQPQHF.

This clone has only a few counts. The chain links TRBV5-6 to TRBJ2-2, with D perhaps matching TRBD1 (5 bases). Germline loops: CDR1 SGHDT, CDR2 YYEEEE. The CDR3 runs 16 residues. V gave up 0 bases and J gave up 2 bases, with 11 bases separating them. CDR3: CASSLGQGHNTGELFF. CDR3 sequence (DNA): TGTGCCAGCAGCTTGGGGCAGGGTCATAACACCGGGGAGCTGTTTTTT.

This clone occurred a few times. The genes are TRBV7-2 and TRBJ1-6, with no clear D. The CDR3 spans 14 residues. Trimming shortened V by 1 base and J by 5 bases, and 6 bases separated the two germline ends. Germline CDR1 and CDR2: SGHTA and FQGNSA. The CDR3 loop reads CASSLGAHNSPLHF. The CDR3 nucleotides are TGTGCCAGCAGCTTAGGGGCGCATAATTCACCCCTCCACTTT.

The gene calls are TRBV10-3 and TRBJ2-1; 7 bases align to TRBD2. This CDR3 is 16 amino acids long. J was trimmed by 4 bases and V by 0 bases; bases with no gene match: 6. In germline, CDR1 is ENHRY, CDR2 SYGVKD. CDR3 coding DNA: TGTGCCATCAGTGAGTCGGGTGGGAGGGTTTACAATGAGCAGTTCTTC. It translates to CAISESGGRVYNEQFF.

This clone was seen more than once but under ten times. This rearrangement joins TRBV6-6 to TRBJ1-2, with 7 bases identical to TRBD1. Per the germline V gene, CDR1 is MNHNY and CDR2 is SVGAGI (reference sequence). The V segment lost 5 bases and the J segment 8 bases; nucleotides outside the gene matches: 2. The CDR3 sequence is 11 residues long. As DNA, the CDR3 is TGTGCCAGCAGTGCCAGGGGGGGCTACACCTTC. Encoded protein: CASSARGGYTF.

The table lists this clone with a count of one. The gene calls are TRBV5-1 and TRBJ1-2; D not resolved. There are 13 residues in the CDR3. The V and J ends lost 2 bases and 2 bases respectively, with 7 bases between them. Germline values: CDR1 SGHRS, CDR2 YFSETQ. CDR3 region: CASSLSQNYGYTF. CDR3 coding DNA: TGCGCCAGCAGCTTATCACAGAACTATGGCTACACCTTC.

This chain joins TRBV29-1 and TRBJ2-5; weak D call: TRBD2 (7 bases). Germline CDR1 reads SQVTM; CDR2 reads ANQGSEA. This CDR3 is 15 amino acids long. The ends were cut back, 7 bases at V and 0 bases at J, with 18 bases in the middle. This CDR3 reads CSAQGGGMDQETQYF. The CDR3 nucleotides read TGCAGCGCCCAAGGGGGGGGGATGGACCAAGAGACCCAGTACTTC.

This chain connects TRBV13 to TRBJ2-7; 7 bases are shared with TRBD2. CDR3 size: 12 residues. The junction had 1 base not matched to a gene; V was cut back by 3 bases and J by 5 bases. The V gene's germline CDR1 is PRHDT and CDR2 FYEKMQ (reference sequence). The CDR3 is CASSLGGDEQYF. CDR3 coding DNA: TGTGCCAGCAGCTTGGGAGGGGACGAGCAGTACTTC.

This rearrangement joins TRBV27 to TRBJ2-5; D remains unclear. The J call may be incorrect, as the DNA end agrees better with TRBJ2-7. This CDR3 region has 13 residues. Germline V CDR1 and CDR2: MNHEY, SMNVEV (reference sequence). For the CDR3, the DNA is TGTGCCAGCAGTACCACCCCCTCCTACGAGCAGTACTTC. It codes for CASSTTPSYEQYF.

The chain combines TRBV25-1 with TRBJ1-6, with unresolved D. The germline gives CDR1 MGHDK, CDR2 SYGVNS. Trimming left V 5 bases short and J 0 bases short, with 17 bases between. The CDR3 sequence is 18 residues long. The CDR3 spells CASSHPVGVRSYNSPLHF. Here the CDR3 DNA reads TGTGCCAGCAGTCACCCGGTCGGGGTCCGCTCCTATAATTCACCCCTCCACTTT.

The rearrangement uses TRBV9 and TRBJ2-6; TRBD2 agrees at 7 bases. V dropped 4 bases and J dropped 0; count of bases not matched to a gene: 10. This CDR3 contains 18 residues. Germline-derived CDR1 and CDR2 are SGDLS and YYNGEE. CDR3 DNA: TGTGCCAGCAGCAAACGGGGCGGGGGTTACTCTGGGGCCAACGTCCTGACTTTC. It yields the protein CASSKRGGGYSGANVLTF.

The CDR3 sequence: CASSLGTSGYNEQFF. The CDR3 bases are TGTGCCAGCAGTTTAGGGACTTCGGGCTACAATGAGCAGTTCTTC. This chain connects TRBV28 to TRBJ2-1; weak D call: TRBD2 (6 bases). This CDR3 spans 15 amino acids. The V and J ends lost 2 bases and 3 bases respectively, with 11 bases between them. From germline, CDR1 is MDHEN and CDR2 SYDVKM. The full variable domain, with the rest looked up from reference TRBV28 and TRBJ2-1, is DVKVTQSSRYLVKRTGEKVFLECVQDMDHENMFWYRQDPGLGLRLIYFSYDVKMKEKGDIPEGYSVSREKKERFSLILESASTNQTSMYLCASSLGTSGYNEQFFGPGTRLTVL.

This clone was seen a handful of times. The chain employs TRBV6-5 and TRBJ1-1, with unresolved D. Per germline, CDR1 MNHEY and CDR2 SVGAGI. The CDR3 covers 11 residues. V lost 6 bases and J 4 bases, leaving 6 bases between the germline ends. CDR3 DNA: TGTGCCAGCAGCCCGGGCACTGAAGCTTTCTTT. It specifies CASSPGTEAFF.

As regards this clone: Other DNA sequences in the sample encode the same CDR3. The CDR3 is CASSYNSLSTEAFF. DNA of the CDR3: TGTGCCAGCAGTTACAACAGCCTCAGCACTGAAGCTTTCTTT. The chain employs TRBV6-5 and TRBJ1-1; no firm D call. Germline CDR1 reads MNHEY; CDR2 reads SVGAGI. The length of the CDR3 is 14 residues. Between the trimmed V and J ends, which lost 2 bases and 4 bases, there was a span of 11 bases.

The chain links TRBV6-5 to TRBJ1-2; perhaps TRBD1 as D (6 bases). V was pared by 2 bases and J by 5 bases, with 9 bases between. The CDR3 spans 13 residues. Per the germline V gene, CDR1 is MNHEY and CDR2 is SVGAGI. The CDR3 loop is CASSYTGTYGYTF. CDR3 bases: TGTGCCAGCAGTTACACAGGGACGTATGGCTACACCTTC.

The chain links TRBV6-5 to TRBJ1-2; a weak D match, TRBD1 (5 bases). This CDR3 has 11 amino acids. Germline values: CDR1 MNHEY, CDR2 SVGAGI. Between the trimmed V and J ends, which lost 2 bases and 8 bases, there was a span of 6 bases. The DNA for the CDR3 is TGTGCCAGCAGTTACAGGGGAGGCTACACCTTC. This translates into CASSYRGGYTF.

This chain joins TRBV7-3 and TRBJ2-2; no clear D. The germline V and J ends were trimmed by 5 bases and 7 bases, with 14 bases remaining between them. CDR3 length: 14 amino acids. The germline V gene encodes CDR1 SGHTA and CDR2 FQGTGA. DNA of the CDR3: TGTGCCAGCAGCCCCGACTCAGCTGTCGGGGAGCTGTTTTTT. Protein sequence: CASSPDSAVGELFF.

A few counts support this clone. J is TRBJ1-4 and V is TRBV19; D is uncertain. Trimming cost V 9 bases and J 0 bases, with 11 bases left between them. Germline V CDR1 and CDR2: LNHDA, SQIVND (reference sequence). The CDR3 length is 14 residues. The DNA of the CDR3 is TGTGCCAGCACGGGGAGTGCAACTAATGAAAAACTGTTTTTT. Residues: CASTGSATNEKLFF.

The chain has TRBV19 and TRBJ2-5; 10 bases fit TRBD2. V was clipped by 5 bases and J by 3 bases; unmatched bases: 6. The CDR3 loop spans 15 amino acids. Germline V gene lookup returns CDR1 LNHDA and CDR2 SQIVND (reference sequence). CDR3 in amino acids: CASSRASGGEETQYF. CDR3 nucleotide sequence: TGTGCCAGTAGTCGGGCTAGCGGGGGAGAAGAGACCCAGTACTTC.